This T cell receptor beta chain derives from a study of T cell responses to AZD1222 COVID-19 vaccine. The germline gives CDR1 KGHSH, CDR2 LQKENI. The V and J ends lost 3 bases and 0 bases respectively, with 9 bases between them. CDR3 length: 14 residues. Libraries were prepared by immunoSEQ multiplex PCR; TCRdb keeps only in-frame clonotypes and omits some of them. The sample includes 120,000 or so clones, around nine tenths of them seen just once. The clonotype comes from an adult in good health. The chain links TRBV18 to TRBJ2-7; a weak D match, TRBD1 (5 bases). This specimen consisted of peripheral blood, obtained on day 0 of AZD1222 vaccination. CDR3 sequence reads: CASSPLQDSYEQYF. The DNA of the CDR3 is TGTGCCAGCTCACCCCTACAGGACTCCTACGAGCAGTACTTC.